This T cell receptor (beta chain) was observed in a study of neurological immune-mediated disorders (dated by TCRdb to about 2019). About the full investigation: Peripheral blood TCR-beta repertoires from patients with HTLV-I-associated myelopathy (HAM/TSP), patients with multiple sclerosis, and healthy controls were compared in the study using UMI-based sequencing. Longitudinal HAM/TSP donors and healthy donors each had 3 time-points at intervals of about 3-45 months. Alongside PBMC samples, the set of some 98 TCR-beta libraries contained longitudinal samples, technical triplicates, and paired CD4+ and CD8+ T-cell subsets that had been sorted. Of the 68 subjects in the cohort, around 14 were HAM/TSP patients, roughly 34 were multiple sclerosis patients, and some 20 were healthy controls. The full study reports these points: TCR clonal expansion was greatest in HAM/TSP patients and smallest in MS patients, who ranked below even healthy controls. No identical CDR3 amino acid sequences were shared among expanded clones across subjects, suggesting private TCR-beta repertoires in all groups.

The time point label, read with the paper, signifies: longitudinal time-point 2. For the unsorted PBMC libraries, 2 million PBMCs were stored in RNAlater at -80 degrees C until RNA extraction and were used to generate the libraries. Peripheral blood underwent Ficoll-Hypaque density gradient centrifugation to isolate PBMCs, which were then cryopreserved in liquid nitrogen. This clonotype was seen at least ten times. Its antigen is currently not known. Base qualities are not at hand, and no much larger clone is one base apart. cDNA synthesis used template-switch 5'RACE with a primer carrying a 10-nucleotide random unique molecular identifier tagging each TCR transcript. Every sequencing run yielded over 170 million TCR-beta sequences covering 15-18 subjects. The RNeasy kit was used for extraction of total RNA. The KAPA Real-time Library Amplification kit was used to amplify TCR-beta VDJ regions with primers for the TCR constant region and the 5'RACE anchor. Sample indexes and Illumina adaptors were added in a first PCR, after which library yield was increased in a second PCR. The roughly 650 bp TCR product was size-selected on a 2% E-gel SizeSelection system after Ampure bead purification. Before pooling, libraries had their quality checked on a Bioanalyzer, their concentration measured with Qubit, and their quantity determined with the Kapa Library Quantification kit. Libraries were sequenced paired-end 2 x 150 bp on an Illumina HiSeq 2500. To increase sequence diversity, roughly 24-32% phiX was spiked into each library pool. Processing in the source paper ran as follows. Quality-filtered reads were processed with the UMI-based MiGEC pipeline, and over 90% of raw TCR sequences were removed by the MiGEC pipeline during error correction. IMGT germline references were used for aligning VDJ genes, and each clonotype was defined as a unique CDR3 amino acid sequence together with its V-J genes. Clonal expansion, Shannon diversity, and CDR3 relatedness (CalcPairwiseDistances, ClusterSamples) were evaluated with VDJtools, and phylogenetic trees were built with CLCbio workbench. Using coefficient-of-variation modelling across technical triplicates, the study counted a clone as expanded if it had at least 8 unique UMIs. TCRdb reworked the public reads: Q25 trimming with fastp, MiXCR clone assembly, productive beta chains retained. Each entry merges the rows of one CDR3 protein and shows their most common DNA and genes. Clone size and V and J calls follow TCRdb, not the original study. Recorded for this sample are roughly 48,000 distinct CDR3 sequences; roughly 14% of them occurred a single time. The top ten hold 4.5% of the sample.

V ends up 4 bases short and J 5 bases short, with an unmatched junction base count of 2. The CDR3 numbers 13 residues from cysteine through phenylalanine. Left in the record is the CDR3 DNA by itself, 39 bases read in frame from the first base. Sequences SGHRS (CDR1) and YFSETQ (CDR2) are obtained from the germline V gene. Material for sequencing was PBMCs. This TCR was recovered from a male donor with HTLV-1-associated myelopathy (HAM/TSP). Here the chain combines TRBV5-1 and TRBJ1-1; 10 nucleotides in the junction match TRBD1. The CDR3 has the sequence CASSVDRGTEAFF. The DNA reads TGCGCCAGCAGCGTGGACAGGGGGACTGAAGCTTTCTTT.